These 32 T cell receptor beta chains were all obtained from the same sample, sequenced in a study of CD8+CD57+ T cells in acquired aplastic anemia (dated by TCRdb to about 2018). Sequencing was carried out with an Illumina HiSeq 2000. TCR beta VDJ combination and CDR3 sequence profiling used genomic DNA as the template. TCRdb applied fastp at Q25 and MiXCR to the public reads, then kept only in-frame beta chains. Rows are unified per CDR3 protein, each entry keeping the most common DNA and genes. For this sample the table gives around 170,000 distinct CDR3 sequences, of which 46% were detected only once. The ten largest make up around 2.9% of the sample. Specimen: sorted CD4+, CD8+, or CD8+CD57+ T cells (not recorded which) from PBMCs. The receptors stem from a human donor in good health.

The chain has TRBV18 and TRBJ1-5; 11 nucleotides align to TRBD1. The V segment lost 5 bases and the J segment 6 bases; nucleotides outside the gene matches: 6. The CDR3 is 15 amino acids. CDR1 and CDR2 (germline): KGHSH, LQKENI. CDR3: CASSSDRGRIQPQHF. CDR3 in DNA: TGTGCCAGCTCATCGGACAGGGGGCGGATTCAGCCCCAGCATTTT.

This chain connects TRBV29-1 to TRBJ2-7; 8 positions match TRBD2. The CDR3 sequence is 14 residues long. Germline CDR1 is SQVTM and CDR2 is ANQGSEA. The junction had 6 bases not matched to a gene; V was cut back by 5 bases and J by 0 bases. The CDR3 loop is CSVRLAYNSYEQYF. CDR3 coding DNA: TGCAGCGTTCGACTAGCGTATAACTCCTACGAGCAGTACTTC.

The genes are TRBV15 and TRBJ2-3; 9 bases are shared with TRBD2. J was trimmed by 2 bases and V by 1 base; bases with no gene match: 7. There are 17 residues in the CDR3. Germline CDR1 is LNHNV and CDR2 is YYDKDF (reference sequence). CDR3: CATSRVASGTPTDTQYF. DNA for the CDR3: TGTGCCACCAGCAGAGTGGCTAGCGGGACTCCCACAGATACGCAGTATTTT.

This clonotype was observed at least ten times. The chain has TRBV7-9 and TRBJ2-1; 8 bases fit TRBD2. V shed 5 bases and J 9 bases; nucleotides not matched to a gene: 9. Germline CDR1 and CDR2: SEHNR and FQNEAQ (reference sequence). The CDR3 runs to 14 residues. The CDR3 spells CASSPGGGSFEQFF. CDR3 DNA: TGTGCCAGCAGCCCAGGCGGGGGGAGTTTTGAGCAGTTCTTC.

The rearrangement links TRBV7-3 to TRBJ2-7; D might be TRBD1 (6 bases). The CDR3 has 12 residues. V was clipped by 4 bases and J by 6 bases, with 10 bases between them. Looked up from germline, CDR1 is SGHTA and CDR2 is FQGTGA. CDR3 sequence (DNA): TGTGCCAGCAGCTCACAGGGCGCCGAGCAGTACTTC. Its translation: CASSSQGAEQYF.

The CDR3 nucleotides are TGTGCCAGCAGCTTGAACCCGGGACTAACCACAGATACGCAGTATTTT. This gives the protein CASSLNPGLTTDTQYF. This chain uses TRBV7-3 with TRBJ2-3, with 7 nucleotides matching TRBD2. With 3 bases clipped from V and 2 bases from J, the junction kept 8 bases outside the gene matches. The V gene's germline CDR1 is SGHTA and CDR2 FQGTGA. The CDR3 is 16 amino acids.

The gene calls are TRBV3-1 and TRBJ1-5, with D unclear. Germline assignment: CDR1 LGHDT and CDR2 YNNKEL (reference sequence). The CDR3 is made up of 16 amino acids. V lost 5 bases and J lost 6, with 20 bases in between. CDR3 region: CASSSHPRTCVQPQHF. The DNA of the CDR3 is TGTGCCAGCAGCTCCCATCCTCGGACCTGCGTTCAGCCCCAGCATTTT.

The chain is built from TRBV30 and TRBJ2-1; possibly TRBD2 for D (6 bases). There are 15 residues in the CDR3. CDR1 GTSNPN and CDR2 SVGIG come from the germline V gene (reference sequence). V was trimmed by 6 bases and J by 6 bases, leaving 21 bases between them. In DNA, the CDR3 is TGTGCCTGCAATAAAGTTAGCGGATTCAGCAATGAGCAGTTCTTC. Translating gives CACNKVSGFSNEQFF.

The V gene is TRBV19, the J gene TRBJ2-5; the match to TRBD1 covers 10 bases. This CDR3 region has 14 residues. Trimming at V came to 6 bases and at J to 5 bases, leaving 6 bases not matched to a gene. Germline lookup yields CDR1 LNHDA and CDR2 SQIVND (reference sequence). In DNA, the CDR3 is TGTGCCAGTAGACAGACAGGGGGCCGTGAGACCCAGTACTTC. Encoded protein: CASRQTGGRETQYF. Drawing the rest from reference TRBV19 and TRBJ2-5, the complete variable domain is DGGITQSPKYLFRKEGQNVTLSCEQNLNHDAMYWYRQDPGQGLRLIYYSQIVNDFQKGDIAEGYSVSREKKESFPLTVTSAQKNPTAFYLCASRQTGGRETQYFGPGTRLLVL.

In this sample, this clonotype turned up many times. This chain links TRBV6-1 with TRBJ1-1; D remains ambiguous. Trimming cost V 2 bases and J 6 bases, with 10 bases left between them. The length of the CDR3 is 13 residues. Germline values: CDR1 MNHNS, CDR2 SASEGT. The CDR3 nucleotides read TGTGCCAGCAGTGAATGGCCCTCAGCTGAAGCTTTCTTT. This gives the protein CASSEWPSAEAFF.

This chain links TRBV24-1 with TRBJ2-5; D is unclear. With 1 base removed from V and 5 bases from J, the gap between germline ends came to 1 base. Germline CDR1 KGHDR, CDR2 SFDVKD. The CDR3 sequence is 11 residues long. CDR3 residues: CATSDFETQYF. The DNA for the CDR3 is TGTGCCACCAGTGATTTCGAGACCCAGTACTTC.

The rearrangement uses TRBV25-1 and TRBJ1-2; no clear D. The CDR3 is 14 amino acids. The V end was cut by 11 bases, the J end by 5 bases, with 21 bases between. Germline V gene lookup returns CDR1 MGHDK and CDR2 SYGVNS. In nucleotides, the CDR3 is TGTGCCTGGAGTTCGACTTCCACGGCATATGGCTACACCTTC. Encoded protein: CAWSSTSTAYGYTF.

In its sample, this clonotype was seen many times. The V call is TRBV20-1, the J call TRBJ2-1; 12 bases agree with TRBD2. The CDR3 runs to 15 residues. Germline V gives CDR1 DFQATT, CDR2 SNEGSKA (reference sequence). V was pared by 3 bases and J by 8 bases, with 8 bases of the junction left unmatched. The DNA of the CDR3 is TGCAGTGCTAGTAGCCTAGCGGGAGGGCAGGATGAGCAGTTCTTC. Protein product: CSASSLAGGQDEQFF.

V gene TRBV11-1 combines with J gene TRBJ2-7, with 9 bases lining up with TRBD1. This CDR3 comprises 16 residues. Germline lookup yields CDR1 SGHAT and CDR2 FQDESV (reference sequence). V lost 4 bases and J lost 4; bases outside the gene matches: 11. The CDR3 DNA sequence: TGTGCCAGCAGCTGGACAGGGGATTACCGTTATTACGAGCAGTACTTC. Translating it yields CASSWTGDYRYYEQYF.

This rearrangement joins TRBV19 to TRBJ2-1; 11 positions match TRBD2. Germline V gene data show CDR1 as LNHDA and CDR2 as SQIVND (reference sequence). J gave up 3 bases and V 5 bases, and 9 bases lay outside the gene matches. The CDR3 totals 17 residues. CDR3 coding DNA: TGTGCCAGTAGTTCCCCACTAGCGGGGGATTACTACAATGAGCAGTTCTTC. Protein product: CASSSPLAGDYYNEQFF. Full variable domain (rest looked up from reference TRBV19 and TRBJ2-1): DGGITQSPKYLFRKEGQNVTLSCEQNLNHDAMYWYRQDPGQGLRLIYYSQIVNDFQKGDIAEGYSVSREKKESFPLTVTSAQKNPTAFYLCASSSPLAGDYYNEQFFGPGTRLTVL.

This clonotype was seen a handful of times. The rearrangement joins TRBV11-1 to TRBJ2-1; D might be TRBD2 (6 bases). This CDR3 is built from 15 residues. Germline V gene lookup returns CDR1 SGHAT and CDR2 FQDESV (reference sequence). V lost 6 bases to trimming and J lost 3 bases, with 15 bases between them. CDR3 sequence reads: CASRAGPGDYNEQFF. CDR3 in DNA: TGTGCCAGCAGGGCGGGACCCGGAGACTACAATGAGCAGTTCTTC.

This chain uses TRBV2 with TRBJ2-1, with 9 bases lining up with TRBD1. With V trimmed by 10 bases and J by 11 bases, 9 bases remained unmatched. The CDR3 is 12 residues long. Germline loops: CDR1 SNHLY, CDR2 FYNNEI. CDR3 nucleotides: TGTGCCAACTCACCCGGGACAGGGCAGCAGTTCTTC. Translation gives CANSPGTGQQFF.

CDR3 residues: CASSDGGVNSPLHF. The DNA of the CDR3 is TGTGCCAGCAGTGACGGGGGGGTTAATTCACCCCTCCACTTT. The chain has TRBV2 and TRBJ1-6; TRBD1 is a possible D gene (5 bases). Germline values: CDR1 SNHLY, CDR2 FYNNEI. This CDR3 contains 14 residues. Trimming took 3 bases from V and 6 from J, leaving 9 bases between them.

In its sample, this clonotype was seen many times. This chain joins TRBV2 and TRBJ1-3; D possibly corresponds to TRBD1 (5 bases). The germline gives CDR1 SNHLY, CDR2 FYNNEI. This CDR3 region has 15 residues. Trimming left V 8 bases short and J 4 bases short, with 18 bases between. For the CDR3, the DNA is TGTGCCAGCGGGTTACGAGGGGAATCCGGAAACACCATATATTTT. Protein: CASGLRGESGNTIYF.

This clonotype was observed a handful of times. The V and J genes are TRBV15 and TRBJ2-7; tentatively, D is TRBD1 (6 bases). V was pared by 5 bases and J by 0 bases, with 8 bases between. The length of the CDR3 is 13 residues. Per germline, CDR1 LNHNV and CDR2 YYDKDF (reference sequence). In DNA, the CDR3 is TGTGCCACCAGCGAGGACAGCTCCTACGAGCAGTACTTC. This codes for CATSEDSSYEQYF. Filled out from reference TRBV15 and TRBJ2-7, the complete variable domain reads DAMVIQNPRYQVTQFGKPVTLSCSQTLNHNVMYWYQQKSSQAPKLLFHYYDKDFNNEADTPDNFQSRRPNTSFCFLDIRSPGLGDTAMYLCATSEDSSYEQYFGPGTRLTVT.

This clonotype was counted at least ten times. The chain carries TRBV7-9 and TRBJ2-2; 7 bases are a match to TRBD1. Germline assignment: CDR1 SEHNR and CDR2 FQNEAQ (reference sequence). The CDR3 is made up of 16 amino acids. V shed 5 bases and J 0 bases; nucleotides not matched to a gene: 6. CDR3 bases: TGTGCCAGCAGCCGTACAGGGGCTACGAACACCGGGGAGCTGTTTTTT. Translated, it gives CASSRTGATNTGELFF.

This clonotype showed up many times. This chain joins TRBV6-1 and TRBJ1-6, with TRBD1 as a possible D gene (6 bases). With 8 bases removed from V and 5 bases from J, the gap between germline ends came to 10 bases. Germline V CDR1 and CDR2: MNHNS, SASEGT. This CDR3 comprises 13 residues. The CDR3 protein is CASGRGDNSPLHF. For the CDR3, the DNA is TGTGCCAGCGGGAGGGGGGATAATTCACCCCTCCACTTT.

This clonotype has ten or more counts. The chain joins TRBV9 to TRBJ2-1, with 10 bases lining up with TRBD2. After removal of 4 bases from V and 9 bases from J, the junction contained 7 bases not matched to a gene. The CDR3 consists of 14 residues. CDR1 is SGDLS and CDR2 is YYNGEE in the germline V gene. CDR3 region: CASSTAGGPREQFF. In DNA, the CDR3 is TGTGCCAGCAGCACAGCGGGAGGGCCACGTGAGCAGTTCTTC.

The chain is built from TRBV11-1 and TRBJ2-1; 16 bases agree with TRBD2. The CDR3 totals 17 residues. Germline CDR1 SGHAT, CDR2 FQDESV (reference sequence). Losses at the gene ends were 5 bases for V and 9 bases for J; bases not matched to a gene: 10. The DNA for the CDR3 is TGTGCCAGCAGCAAATCGGGACTAGCGGGAGGGCCACGTGAGCAGTTCTTC. Its translation: CASSKSGLAGGPREQFF.

The rearrangement uses TRBV6-1 and TRBJ1-2; D perhaps matches TRBD1 (6 bases). Trimming removed 4 bases from V and 4 bases from J, with 22 bases in between. Per germline, CDR1 MNHNS and CDR2 SASEGT. The CDR3 sequence is 17 residues long. CDR3 region: CASSAQPRTDTAYGYTF. In DNA, the CDR3 is TGTGCCAGCAGTGCCCAACCGAGGACAGACACGGCCTATGGCTACACCTTC.

This chain uses TRBV28 with TRBJ2-5; D gene ambiguous. Trimming shortened V by 5 bases and J by 6 bases, and 16 bases separated the two germline ends. The CDR3 has 14 residues. CDR1 MDHEN and CDR2 SYDVKM come from the germline V gene. The CDR3 region is CASSPVPHRKTQYF. The DNA of the CDR3 is TGTGCCAGCAGTCCAGTCCCCCATCGGAAGACCCAGTACTTC.

The chain carries TRBV24-1 and TRBJ2-1; 9 bases map to TRBD2. Germline lookup yields CDR1 KGHDR and CDR2 SFDVKD. V lost 5 bases and J lost 5; bases outside the gene matches: 6. The CDR3 has 15 residues. As DNA, the CDR3 is TGTGCCACCAGTGGTAGGCGGGGGGGAAACAATGAGCAGTTCTTC. Protein sequence: CATSGRRGGNNEQFF.

Remarks on this clonotype: With a much larger clone just one base away, this may be a read error. The chain is built from TRBV6-2 or TRBV6-3 and TRBJ2-5; D may match TRBD1 or TRBD2 (6 bases each). CDR3 length: 14 amino acids. V gave up 11 bases and J gave up 1 base, with 17 bases separating them. Germline V gives CDR1 MNHEY, CDR2 SVGEGT. Here the CDR3 DNA reads TGTGCCGCAACCCGAGGGGGGTCCCAAGAGACCCAGTACTTC. It specifies CAATRGGSQETQYF.

This chain links TRBV6-1 with TRBJ2-7, with TRBD1 identical over 7 bases. The CDR3 runs 13 residues. Germline CDR1 is MNHNS and CDR2 is SASEGT. Germline trimming cut 7 bases from V and 2 bases from J; bases unmatched to any gene: 5. The CDR3 region is CASTEGAAYEQYF. DNA of the CDR3: TGTGCCAGCACCGAGGGGGCAGCCTACGAGCAGTACTTC.

The rearrangement links TRBV6-2 or TRBV6-3 to TRBJ1-5, with 9 nucleotides matching TRBD1. The ends lost 10 bases at V and 5 bases at J; junction bases unmatched: 6. Germline V gene lookup returns CDR1 MNHEY and CDR2 SVGEGT. This CDR3 has 13 amino acids. The CDR3, as DNA: TGTGCCAACGGGACAGGGTGGGATCAGCCCCAGCATTTT. This sequence encodes CANGTGWDQPQHF.

V and J are TRBV2 and TRBJ2-2; maybe TRBD1 (7 bases). Germline V gene data show CDR1 as SNHLY and CDR2 as FYNNEI. V was shortened by 7 bases and J by 2 bases, with 11 bases between the two germline ends. There are 14 residues in the CDR3. CDR3 DNA: TGTGCCAGCACAGGGGGGACTAACACCGGGGAGCTGTTTTTT. Its protein is CASTGGTNTGELFF.

Note on this clonotype: A read error may be the cause here, since a much bigger clone is one base away. V gene TRBV20-1 combines with J gene TRBJ2-1; TRBD2 matches 7 bases. The J segment lost 7 bases and the V segment lost 5 bases, leaving 20 bases of the junction unmatched. Germline V gene lookup returns CDR1 DFQATT and CDR2 SNEGSKA (reference sequence). This CDR3 comprises 17 residues. The CDR3 loop is CSAPGRGTSEAPNEQFF. The CDR3 coding sequence is TGCAGTGCTCCCGGTAGGGGAACTAGCGAGGCCCCAAATGAGCAGTTCTTC.